This is a list of T cell receptor beta chains from one sample in a study of blood T cell repertoires in COVID-19. TCRdb's copy holds only in-frame clones and misses some; the assay was immunoSEQ multiplex PCR. The table includes some 180,000 clones, 80% to 95% detected once. Sequencing used peripheral blood. All receptors come from a man over 45 with acute or convalescent COVID-19. Both conserved end residues are part of each CDR3. Each record gives: CDR3 DNA, CDR3 protein, clone size, J gene, V gene, D gene, CDR3 length. D genes are given only for firm matches. Clone size, where shown, is once, few, many, or a class for clones that have expanded.

TGTGCCAGCAGTTACGATGGACAGGGGGGTCAGCCCCAGCATTTT,CASSYDGQGGQPQHF,.,TRBJ1-5,TRBV6-2/TRBV6-3,TRBD1,15
TGTGCCAGTAGTATAGAGACTGTTTCACCCCTCCACTTT,CASSIETVSPLHF,.,TRBJ1-6,TRBV19,.,13
TGCGCCAGCAGCTGGACCCCGGGGAGAGTCACAGATACGCAGTATTTT,CASSWTPGRVTDTQYF,.,TRBJ2-3,TRBV5-1,.,16
TGCAGTGCTAGTTCCGGAGGGATGAACACTGAAGCTTTCTTT,CSASSGGMNTEAFF,.,TRBJ1-1,TRBV20-1,.,14
TGTGCCAGCAGTGGCGGGACAGGGGGTCGTCTCCCCCAAGAGACCCAGTACTTC,CASSGGTGGRLPQETQYF,.,TRBJ2-5,TRBV2,TRBD1,18
TGTGCCAGCAGCCTAGACGGAGTCAGGGCCACCGGGGAGCTGTTTTTT,CASSLDGVRATGELFF,.,TRBJ2-2,TRBV11-3,.,16
TGTGCCAGCAGCCCGAGAGCCACCTCTGGAAACACCATATATTTT,CASSPRATSGNTIYF,.,TRBJ1-3,TRBV3-1/TRBV3-2,.,15
TGTGCCAGCAGCTTAGCTAGTCACCCGAGCAAGTATACGCAGTATTTT,CASSLASHPSKYTQYF,few,TRBJ2-3,TRBV7-6,.,16
TGTGCCAGCAGCCATCGACTAGCGGGAGTAAATGAGCAGTTCTTC,CASSHRLAGVNEQFF,.,TRBJ2-1,TRBV4-2,TRBD2,15
TGTGCCAGCCGTAGCGGGGGGGCTGGCGGGGAGCTGTTTTTT,CASRSGGAGGELFF,few,TRBJ2-2,TRBV19,TRBD2,14
TGTGCCACCAGTGACAGGGGGCAGTCCCAGTACTTC,CATSDRGQSQYF,.,TRBJ2-5,TRBV24-1,TRBD1,12
TGTGCCACTGAGCGGGGGGGCCCAAATGAGCAGTTCTTC,CATERGGPNEQFF,.,TRBJ2-1,TRBV6-5,TRBD2,13
TGCGCCAGCAGCTACCGGACAGGGGGCCTCTACGAGCAGTACTTC,CASSYRTGGLYEQYF,.,TRBJ2-7,TRBV5-1,TRBD1,15
TGTGCCAGCAGTCGGTCGGGAATCGGCTACACCTTC,CASSRSGIGYTF,.,TRBJ1-2,TRBV5-6,.,12
TGTGCCAGCAGAATGAGACAGGTGCGTTCACCCCTCCACTTT,CASRMRQVRSPLHF,.,TRBJ1-6,TRBV6-6,.,14
TGTGCCAGCAGTGAAGAAGGCGGACAGTTCTCTAATGAAAAACTGTTTTTT,CASSEEGGQFSNEKLFF,.,TRBJ1-4,TRBV2,.,17
TGTGCCAGCAGCCCTCCAGGGGCGGCTTTCTACGAGCAGTACTTC,CASSPPGAAFYEQYF,few,TRBJ2-7,TRBV27,.,15
TGTGCCAGCTCACCGCTAACGGGGTCGAACACCGGGGAGCTGTTTTTT,CASSPLTGSNTGELFF,.,TRBJ2-2,TRBV18,.,16
TGTGCCACCAGCAGAGATCGGGGGGGGAAGACCCAGCATTTT,CATSRDRGGKTQHF,.,TRBJ1-5,TRBV15,.,14
TGTGCCAGCAGCTTTACCGGGACAGGGTCAAATGAGCAGTTCTTC,CASSFTGTGSNEQFF,.,TRBJ2-1,TRBV7-2,TRBD1,15
TGCGCCAGCAGCTTGGAAGGGGATGAAGCTTTCTTT,CASSLEGDEAFF,.,TRBJ1-1,TRBV5-1,.,12
TGTGCCAGCAGCTTATATGGACAGAAACTGTTTTTT,CASSLYGQKLFF,.,TRBJ1-4,TRBV11-2,.,12
TGTGCCAGCAGTTTTAGGGGGTTCCCCTACGAGCAGTACTTC,CASSFRGFPYEQYF,few,TRBJ2-7,TRBV28,.,14
TGTGCCAGCAGCACAGGGGGCACTAATGAAAAACTGTTTTTT,CASSTGGTNEKLFF,once,TRBJ1-4,TRBV5-4,TRBD1,14
TGTGCCAGCAGTTCCTTAGCGGGAGGGGTCACCGGGGAGCTGTTTTTT,CASSSLAGGVTGELFF,few,TRBJ2-2,TRBV28,TRBD2,16
TGCAGCGGACAACAGGGAGCAACCTACAATGAGCAGTTCTTC,CSGQQGATYNEQFF,.,TRBJ2-1,TRBV29-1,.,14